This T cell receptor (beta chain) was identified during a study of early T cells in non-severe SARS-CoV-2 infection. The CDR3 runs to 17 residues. The germline V gene encodes CDR1 MNHEY and CDR2 SVGAGI. V gave up 5 bases and J gave up 0 bases, with 17 bases separating them. The table lists this clonotype with many counts. As part of library construction, unique molecular identifiers were attached to individual cDNA molecules. A single record per CDR3 protein comes from TCRdb applying MiXCR to the 5' RACE reads. Here the sample spans 26,000 or so distinct CDR3 sequences, 4.5% to 5.5% being singletons. The V and J genes are TRBV6-5 and TRBJ1-5; no reliable D call. This receptor was taken from an adult who was a healthcare worker with PCR-confirmed SARS-CoV-2 infection or an uninfected control (not recorded which). The sample comprised whole blood. The CDR3 protein is CASSPTPKDYSNQPQHF. CDR3 DNA: TGTGCCAGCAGTCCCACACCGAAAGACTATAGCAATCAGCCCCAGCATTTT.